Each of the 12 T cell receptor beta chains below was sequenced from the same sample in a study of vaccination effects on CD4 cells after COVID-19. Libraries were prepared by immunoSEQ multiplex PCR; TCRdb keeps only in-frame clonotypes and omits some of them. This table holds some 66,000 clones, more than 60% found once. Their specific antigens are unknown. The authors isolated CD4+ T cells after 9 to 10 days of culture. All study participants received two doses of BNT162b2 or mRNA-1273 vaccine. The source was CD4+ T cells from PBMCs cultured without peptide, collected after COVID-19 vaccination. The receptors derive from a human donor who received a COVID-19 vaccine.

The CDR3 is CASSQTGLSNQPQHF. The CDR3 coding sequence is TGTGCCAGCAGCCAGACAGGACTGAGCAATCAGCCCCAGCATTTT. The V and J genes are TRBV6-5 and TRBJ1-5, with D maybe TRBD1 (6 bases). The CDR3 runs to 15 residues. Trimming removed 6 bases at V and 1 base at J, with 13 bases between. Germline V gene data show CDR1 as MNHEY and CDR2 as SVGAGI.

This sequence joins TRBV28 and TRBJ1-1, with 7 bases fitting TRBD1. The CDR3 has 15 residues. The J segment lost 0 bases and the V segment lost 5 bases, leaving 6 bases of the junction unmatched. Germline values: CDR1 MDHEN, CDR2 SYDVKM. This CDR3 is CASSPPTGLNTEAFF. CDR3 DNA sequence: TGTGCCAGCAGTCCACCGACAGGGTTGAACACTGAAGCTTTCTTT.

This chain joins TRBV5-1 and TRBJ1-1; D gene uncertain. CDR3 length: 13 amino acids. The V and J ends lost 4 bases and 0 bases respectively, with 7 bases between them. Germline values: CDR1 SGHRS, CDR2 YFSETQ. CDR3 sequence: CASSAGMNTEAFF. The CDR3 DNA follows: TGCGCCAGCAGCGCCGGGATGAACACTGAAGCTTTCTTT.

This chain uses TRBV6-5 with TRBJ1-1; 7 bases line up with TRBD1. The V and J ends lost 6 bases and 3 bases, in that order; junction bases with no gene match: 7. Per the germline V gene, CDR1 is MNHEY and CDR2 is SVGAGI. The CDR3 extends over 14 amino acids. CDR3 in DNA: TGTGCCAGCAGGCTTCGACAGGGACACACTGAAGCTTTCTTT. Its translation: CASRLRQGHTEAFF.

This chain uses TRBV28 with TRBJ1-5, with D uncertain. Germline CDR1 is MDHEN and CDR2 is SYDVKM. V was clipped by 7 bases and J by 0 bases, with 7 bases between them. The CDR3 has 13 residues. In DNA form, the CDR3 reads TGTGCCAGCAATGGGGATAGCAATCAGCCCCAGCATTTT. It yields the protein CASNGDSNQPQHF. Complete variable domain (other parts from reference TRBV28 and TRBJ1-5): DVKVTQSSRYLVKRTGEKVFLECVQDMDHENMFWYRQDPGLGLRLIYFSYDVKMKEKGDIPEGYSVSREKKERFSLILESASTNQTSMYLCASNGDSNQPQHFGDGTRLSIL.

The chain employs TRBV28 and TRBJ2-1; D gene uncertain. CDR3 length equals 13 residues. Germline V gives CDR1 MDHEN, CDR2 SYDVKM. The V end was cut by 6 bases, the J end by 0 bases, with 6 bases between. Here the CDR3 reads CASRGDSYNEQFF. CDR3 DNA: TGTGCCAGCAGGGGTGACTCCTACAATGAGCAGTTCTTC.

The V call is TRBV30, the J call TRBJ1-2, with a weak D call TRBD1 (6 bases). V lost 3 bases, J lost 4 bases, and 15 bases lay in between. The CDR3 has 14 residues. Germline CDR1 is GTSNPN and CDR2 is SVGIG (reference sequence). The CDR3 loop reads CAWRTSVRGYGYTF. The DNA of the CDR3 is TGTGCCTGGAGGACCTCGGTCAGGGGCTATGGCTACACCTTC.

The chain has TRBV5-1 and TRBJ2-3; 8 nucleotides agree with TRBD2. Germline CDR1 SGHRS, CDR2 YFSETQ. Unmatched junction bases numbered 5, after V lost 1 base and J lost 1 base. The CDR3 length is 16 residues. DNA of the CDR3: TGCGCCAGCAGCTTGAGGGCGGGGGGAGGCACAGATACGCAGTATTTT. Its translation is CASSLRAGGGTDTQYF.

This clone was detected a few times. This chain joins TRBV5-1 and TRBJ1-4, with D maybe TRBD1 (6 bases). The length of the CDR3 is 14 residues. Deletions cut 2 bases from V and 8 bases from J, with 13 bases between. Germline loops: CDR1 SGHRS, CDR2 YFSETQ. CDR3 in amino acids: CASSLGQPAEKLFF. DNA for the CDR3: TGCGCCAGCAGCTTAGGACAGCCTGCGGAAAAACTGTTTTTT.

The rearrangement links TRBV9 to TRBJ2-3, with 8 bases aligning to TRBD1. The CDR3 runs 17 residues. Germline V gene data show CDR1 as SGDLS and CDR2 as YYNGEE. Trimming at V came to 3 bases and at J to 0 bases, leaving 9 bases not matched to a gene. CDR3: CASSALYGQGSTDTQYF. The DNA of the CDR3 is TGTGCCAGCAGCGCCCTGTATGGACAGGGCAGCACAGATACGCAGTATTTT.

CDR3 sequence: CASLRVQASGNTIYF. DNA for the CDR3: TGTGCCAGTTTGAGGGTACAGGCCTCTGGAAACACCATATATTTT. This chain links TRBV19 with TRBJ1-3, with D possibly TRBD1 on 5 matching bases. V was trimmed by 8 bases and J by 0 bases, leaving 14 bases between them. There are 15 residues in the CDR3. Germline loops: CDR1 LNHDA, CDR2 SQIVND (reference sequence).

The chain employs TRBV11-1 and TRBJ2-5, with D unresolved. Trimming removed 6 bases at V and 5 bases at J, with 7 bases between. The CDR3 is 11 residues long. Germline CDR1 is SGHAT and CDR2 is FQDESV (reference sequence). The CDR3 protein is CASRRSETQYF. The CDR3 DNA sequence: TGTGCCAGCAGGAGGAGCGAGACCCAGTACTTC. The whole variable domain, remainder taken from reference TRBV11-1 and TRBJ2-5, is EAEVAQSPRYKITEKSQAVAFWCDPISGHATLYWYRQILGQGPELLVQFQDESVVDDSQLPKDRFSAERLKGVDSTLKIQPAELGDSAMYLCASRRSETQYFGPGTRLLVL.